One sample yielded the 18 T cell receptor beta chains listed below, sequenced in a study of T-cell memory formation after mild COVID-19. TCRdb redid the calling of the 5' RACE reads with MiXCR, one entry per CDR3 protein. The sample includes roughly 500,000 distinct CDR3 sequences, around 20% of them seen just once. The sample taken for sequencing was PBMCs or a T cell subset sorted from them (not recorded which). The receptors stem from an adult woman who had mild COVID-19 (a few samples of this study predate the infection). Cell type and time point are not known.

The V call is TRBV4-1, the J call TRBJ2-3, with unresolved D. This CDR3 has 16 amino acids. V lost 4 bases and J lost 7, with 21 bases in between. Germline CDR1 is MGHRA and CDR2 is YSYEKL. In nucleotides, the CDR3 is TGCGCCAGCAGCCGAGCCGTGGGAAGACCGTATAATACGCAGTATTTT. Amino acid sequence: CASSRAVGRPYNTQYF.

To note about this clonotype: The junction does not match germline at one end; this may be a read error. This sequence joins TRBV7-7 and TRBJ2-2; possible D gene TRBD2, 5 bases. CDR3 length equals 15 residues. Germline V gene data show CDR1 as SSHAT and CDR2 as FNYEAQ (reference sequence). The CDR3 DNA is TGTGCTAGCAGCTTAGCGATTAAGGGCACCGGGGAGCTGTTTTTT. As protein: CASSLAIKGTGELFF.

This rearrangement joins TRBV7-6 to TRBJ2-6; 9 bases fit TRBD2. Per germline, CDR1 SGHVS and CDR2 FNYEAQ. The V gene end was trimmed by 5 bases and the J gene end by 3 bases; junction bases not matched to a gene: 8. CDR3 length: 17 residues. Here the CDR3 DNA reads TGTGCCAGCAGCCCCCCGGGACTAGCATATGGGGCCAACGTCCTGACTTTC. Residues: CASSPPGLAYGANVLTF.

Only a few counts were recorded for this clonotype. The J gene is TRBJ2-1, the V gene TRBV9, with 8 bases lining up with TRBD2. The germline V gene has CDR1 SGDLS and CDR2 YYNGEE. The V segment lost 4 bases and the J segment 12 bases; nucleotides outside the gene matches: 9. The CDR3 spans 13 residues. In DNA form, the CDR3 reads TGTGCCAGCAGCCAATCGGGGGGGAGGGCGCAGTTCTTC. Translated: CASSQSGGRAQFF. Full variable domain (remainder filled in from reference TRBV9 and TRBJ2-1): DSGVTQTPKHLITATGQRVTLRCSPRSGDLSVYWYQQSLDQGLQFLIQYYNGEERAKGNILERFSAQQFPDLHSELNLSSLELGDSALYFCASSQSGGRAQFFGPGTRLTVL.

CDR3 region: CASSVPGAEETQYF. As DNA, the CDR3 is TGTGCCAGCAGTGTACCAGGGGCAGAGGAGACCCAGTACTTC. This chain links TRBV2 with TRBJ2-5; possibly TRBD1 for D (6 bases). The germline V and J ends were trimmed by 4 bases and 5 bases, with 14 bases remaining between them. The CDR3 sequence is 14 residues long. Germline CDR1 and CDR2: SNHLY and FYNNEI.

This clonotype was seen once. This chain uses TRBV6-5 with TRBJ2-7, with 7 nucleotides matching TRBD1. Unmatched junction bases numbered 8, after V lost 0 bases and J lost 3 bases. Per germline, CDR1 MNHEY and CDR2 SVGAGI. The CDR3 loop spans 16 amino acids. As DNA, the CDR3 is TGTGCCAGCAGTTACTCCCGGGACAGCTACTACTACGAGCAGTACTTC. It is translated as CASSYSRDSYYYEQYF.

This clonotype was picked up a small number of times. The chain joins TRBV2 to TRBJ2-1; 8 bases match TRBD2. Trimming at V came to 11 bases and at J to 3 bases, leaving 9 bases not matched to a gene. The CDR3 is made up of 14 amino acids. In germline, CDR1 is SNHLY, CDR2 FYNNEI. For the CDR3, the DNA is TGTGCCGGACAAGGACTAGCAGACTACAATGAGCAGTTCTTC. Amino acids: CAGQGLADYNEQFF.

This clonotype has only a few counts. This chain connects TRBV5-6 to TRBJ2-3; 11 bases are a match to TRBD2. Looked up from germline, CDR1 is SGHDT and CDR2 is YYEEEE. J was trimmed by 2 bases and V by 3 bases; bases with no gene match: 8. The CDR3 extends over 17 amino acids. The CDR3 sequence: CASSSTRLAGSTDTQYF. In DNA, the CDR3 is TGTGCCAGCAGCTCGACGAGACTAGCGGGATCCACAGATACGCAGTATTTT.

This clonotype came up many times. The genes are TRBV12-3 or TRBV12-4 and TRBJ2-7; 7 bases are a match to TRBD2. The trim removed 3 bases at V and 9 bases at J, leaving 11 bases unmatched. The CDR3 is 14 amino acids. The CDR3 region has the DNA TGTGCCAGCAGTTTGGGGGGGGAAGTAAAAGTGCAGTACTTC. Amino acid sequence: CASSLGGEVKVQYF.

This clonotype was observed a few times. The genes are TRBV7-2 and TRBJ1-6; tentative D call: TRBD1 (5 bases). Trimming took off 1 base at V and 10 bases at J, with 23 bases between the two ends. Germline V CDR1 and CDR2: SGHTA, FQGNSA. The CDR3 consists of 18 residues. CDR3 sequence: CASSLGGSLWGKESPLHF. The CDR3 nucleotides read TGTGCCAGCAGCTTAGGGGGCTCCTTGTGGGGTAAAGAGTCACCCCTCCACTTT.

This chain links TRBV7-3 with TRBJ2-7; 14 nucleotides line up with TRBD2. Germline V gene sequence: CDR1 SGHTA, CDR2 FQGTGA. The CDR3 extends over 15 amino acids. The ends lost 6 bases at V and 3 bases at J; junction bases unmatched: 4. CDR3 DNA sequence: TGTGCCAGCAGGGCCGGGACTAGCGGGGGCTACGAGCAGTACTTC. As protein: CASRAGTSGGYEQYF.

V usage is TRBV24-1 and J usage is TRBJ1-6; D not certain. The CDR3 has 15 residues. The germline gives CDR1 KGHDR, CDR2 SFDVKD. V lost 3 bases to trimming and J lost 6 bases, with 11 bases between them. The chain's CDR3 is CATSDNRGSNSPLHF. DNA for the CDR3: TGTGCCACCAGTGATAACCGGGGAAGTAATTCACCCCTCCACTTT.

The chain combines TRBV7-9 with TRBJ1-1; 7 bases map to TRBD1. Trimming at V came to 6 bases and at J to 5 bases, leaving 18 bases not matched to a gene. The CDR3 is made up of 17 amino acids. The germline CDR1 and CDR2 sequences are SEHNR and FQNEAQ (reference sequence). The CDR3 DNA reads TGTGCCAGCAGACCTACTCCGGGACAGACCCGGGATACTGAAGCTTTCTTT. This translates into CASRPTPGQTRDTEAFF.

J is TRBJ1-2 and V is TRBV7-2; D may be TRBD1 (5 bases). CDR1 is SGHTA, CDR2 FQGNSA, per germline. V gave up 6 bases and J gave up 8 bases, with 19 bases separating them. This CDR3 region has 14 residues. The CDR3 region has the DNA TGTGCCAGCAGTTCGTCCCAAGGGGTCTTCGGCTACACCTTC. Its protein product is CASSSSQGVFGYTF.

This clonotype was recorded many times. This chain uses TRBV7-2 with TRBJ2-1; the match to TRBD2 covers 12 bases. Germline loops: CDR1 SGHTA, CDR2 FQGNSA. This CDR3 contains 15 residues. V lost 2 bases and J lost 6; bases outside the gene matches: 2. The DNA of the CDR3 is TGTGCCAGCAGCTTATCACTAGCGGGAGGCAATGAGCAGTTCTTC. Its protein product is CASSLSLAGGNEQFF.

The rearrangement uses TRBV6-6 and TRBJ2-1, with 8 bases fitting TRBD2. The CDR3 sequence is 12 residues long. The ends lost 7 bases at V and 15 bases at J; junction bases unmatched: 11. Germline values: CDR1 MNHNY, CDR2 SVGAGI (reference sequence). The CDR3 region has the DNA TGTGCCAGCACCCAGACCGGGACTAGGTCGTTCTTC. Its protein product is CASTQTGTRSFF.

This clonotype has more than one count but fewer than ten. The rearrangement uses TRBV4-2 and TRBJ2-2, with TRBD2 as a possible D gene (6 bases). Trimming cost V 4 bases and J 7 bases, with 10 bases left between them. The CDR3 is 13 amino acids. Germline CDR1 and CDR2: LGHNA and YNFKEQ. CDR3 DNA sequence: TGTGCCAGCAGCCGGAGGGTGGACGGGGAGCTGTTTTTT. Residues: CASSRRVDGELFF.

V and J are TRBV7-3 and TRBJ1-6, with 8 bases aligning to TRBD1. Unmatched junction bases numbered 2, after V lost 4 bases and J lost 6 bases. The length of the CDR3 is 14 residues. Germline assignment: CDR1 SGHTA and CDR2 FQGTGA. CDR3 bases: TGTGCCAGCAGCTCGGGACAGGCTAATTCACCCCTCCACTTT. Its translation is CASSSGQANSPLHF.